The rows below give T cell receptor beta chains drawn from one sample of a study of beta chain features in type 1 diabetes. TCRdb keeps only in-frame clones here, not all; method: immunoSEQ multiplex PCR. The sample yields about 220,000 clones, roughly a tenth seen once. The sequencing input was central memory CD4+ T cells from blood. The receptors come from a young man in good health. Both conserved end residues are part of each CDR3. The D gene is left open where the match is weak. Not every row has a clone size; where given, it reads once, few, many or a size class.

d_call | clone_size | j_call | cdr3_length | v_call | cdr3_aa | cdr3_nt
. | few | TRBJ1-1 | 13 | TRBV19 | CASGWTDDTEAFF | TGTGCCAGTGGATGGACGGATGACACTGAAGCTTTCTTT
. | few | TRBJ2-7 | 12 | TRBV13 | CASSLGGYEQYF | TGTGCCAGCAGCTTAGGCGGATACGAGCAGTACTTC
. | . | TRBJ2-2 | 13 | TRBV16 | CASSGRITGELFF | TGTGCCAGCAGCGGACGGATCACCGGGGAGCTGTTTTTT
. | . | TRBJ2-1 | 15 | TRBV10-3 | CAISGQGRGFDEQFF | TGTGCCATCAGTGGGCAGGGGCGAGGGTTCGATGAGCAGTTCTTC
TRBD2 | . | TRBJ2-7 | 11 | TRBV30 | CAWTSGYEQYF | TGTGCCTGGACTAGCGGTTACGAGCAGTACTTC
. | many | TRBJ2-1 | 12 | TRBV4-2 | CASSTAYNEQFF | TGTGCCAGCAGTACAGCTTACAATGAGCAGTTCTTC
TRBD1 | few | TRBJ1-1 | 17 | TRBV29-1 | CSVMPPGQALGNTEAFF | TGCAGCGTTATGCCTCCGGGACAGGCCCTCGGGAACACTGAAGCTTTCTTT
. | . | TRBJ2-3 | 11 | TRBV29-1 | CSASSTDTQYF | TGCAGCGCCAGTAGCACAGATACGCAGTATTTT
. | few | TRBJ2-3 | 16 | TRBV7-2 | CASSTRTVKSTDTQYF | TGTGCCAGCAGCACCCGGACAGTAAAGAGCACAGATACGCAGTATTTT
. | . | TRBJ2-1 | 15 | TRBV7-2 | CASSLMGPGEDEQFF | TGTGCCAGCAGCTTAATGGGCCCCGGGGAGGATGAGCAGTTCTTC
. | . | TRBJ2-3 | 16 | TRBV7-2 | CASSLATGLSTDTQYF | TGTGCCAGCAGCTTAGCGACGGGACTCAGCACAGATACGCAGTATTTT
TRBD2 | . | TRBJ2-3 | 16 | TRBV7-2 | CASSLEAGGGSDTQYF | TGTGCCAGCAGCTTAGAAGCGGGAGGGGGTTCAGATACGCAGTATTTT
. | . | TRBJ2-3 | 14 | TRBV6-5 | CASSRASRTDTQYF | TGTGCCAGCAGTCGCGCTTCGAGGACAGATACGCAGTATTTT
. | few | TRBJ2-1 | 14 | TRBV7-3 | CASSLAVISNEQFF | TGTGCCAGCAGCTTAGCGGTCATAAGTAATGAGCAGTTCTTC
. | few | TRBJ1-2 | 12 | TRBV28 | CASSLYTGGYTF | TGTGCCAGCAGTTTATATACCGGTGGCTACACCTTC
. | once | TRBJ1-1 | 15 | TRBV9 | CASSVQDFMNTEAFF | TGTGCCAGCAGCGTACAGGACTTCATGAACACTGAAGCTTTCTTT
. | few | TRBJ1-5 | 15 | TRBV27 | CASSQRGGQVQPQHF | TGTGCCAGCAGCCAGAGGGGGGGGCAGGTTCAGCCCCAGCATTTT
TRBD2 | . | TRBJ2-7 | 12 | TRBV14 | CASSRDYYEQYF | TGTGCCAGCAGCCGGGACTACTACGAGCAGTACTTC
. | . | TRBJ1-1 | 13 | TRBV28 | CASSPRGGTEAFF | TGTGCCAGCAGTCCGAGGGGGGGCACTGAAGCTTTCTTT
. | . | TRBJ2-5 | 11 | TRBV7-9 | CASSPAETQYF | TGTGCCAGCAGCCCCGCCGAGACCCAGTACTTC
. | . | TRBJ2-4 | 17 | TRBV5-4 | CASSPPRQGLAKNIQYF | TGTGCCAGCAGCCCACCCCGCCAGGGGCTCGCCAAAAACATTCAGTACTTC
TRBD1 | few | TRBJ2-4 | 12 | TRBV28 | CASSSPGTAQYF | TGTGCCAGCAGTTCGCCGGGGACAGCGCAGTACTTC
. | . | TRBJ2-7 | 12 | TRBV6-6 | CASTGSSYEQYF | TGTGCCAGCACGGGGAGCTCCTACGAGCAGTACTTC
TRBD2 | . | TRBJ2-3 | 16 | TRBV7-3 | CASSSTASGRADTQYF | TGTGCCAGCAGTTCCACTGCTAGCGGGAGAGCTGATACGCAGTATTTT
. | many | TRBJ2-1 | 14 | TRBV7-3 | CASSRDFHPNEQFF | TGTGCCAGCAGCCGGGACTTCCACCCCAATGAGCAGTTCTTC
. | many | TRBJ2-7 | 15 | TRBV4-3 | CASSRDRVGTYEQYF | TGCGCCAGCAGCCGCGATCGGGTAGGAACCTACGAGCAGTACTTC
. | many | TRBJ2-7 | 14 | TRBV28 | CASSLWASSYEQYF | TGTGCCAGCAGCCTATGGGCGTCCTCCTACGAGCAGTACTTC
TRBD2 | medium-sized | TRBJ2-1 | 14 | TRBV12-5 | CASGSGLAAYEQFF | TGTGCTAGTGGTTCCGGACTAGCCGCTTATGAGCAGTTCTTC
TRBD1 | . | TRBJ2-1 | 15 | TRBV7-2 | CASSVGGQISNEQFF | TGTGCCAGCAGCGTAGGGGGACAGATCAGCAATGAGCAGTTCTTC
. | many | TRBJ2-1 | 14 | TRBV29-1 | CSVIVADLYNEQFF | TGCAGCGTTATTGTAGCGGACCTCTACAATGAGCAGTTCTTC
. | few | TRBJ1-1 | 11 | TRBV2 | CASSVTREAFF | TGTGCCAGCAGTGTAACTCGGGAAGCTTTCTTT
TRBD1 | . | TRBJ1-2 | 15 | TRBV7-2 | CASSQGTAQRRGYTF | TGTGCCAGCAGCCAAGGGACAGCTCAACGGCGAGGCTACACCTTC
TRBD2 | . | TRBJ2-7 | 15 | TRBV15 | CATSRGLGGSDEQYF | TGTGCCACCAGCAGAGGACTGGGAGGGTCGGACGAGCAGTACTTC
. | few | TRBJ2-3 | 16 | TRBV25-1 | CASSESSKRAPDTQYF | TGTGCCAGCAGTGAGTCCTCAAAGCGGGCCCCAGATACGCAGTATTTT
. | few | TRBJ2-5 | 15 | TRBV27 | CASSLSAGWEETQYF | TGTGCCAGCAGTTTATCCGCGGGTTGGGAGGAGACCCAGTACTTC
TRBD1 | many | TRBJ2-6 | 17 | TRBV7-9 | CASSAGQAYSGANVLTF | TGTGCCAGCAGCGCGGGACAGGCCTACTCTGGGGCCAACGTCCTGACTTTC
TRBD1 | few | TRBJ2-7 | 14 | TRBV18 | CASSAGTGIHEQYF | TGTGCCAGCTCAGCCGGGACAGGGATCCACGAGCAGTACTTC
. | many | TRBJ2-1 | 11 | TRBV29-1 | CSVDKYNEQFF | TGCAGCGTGGATAAATACAATGAGCAGTTCTTC
. | . | TRBJ2-3 | 13 | TRBV7-9 | CASSLDGGDTQYF | TGTGCCAGCAGCTTGGATGGGGGAGATACGCAGTATTTT
. | . | TRBJ2-7 | 15 | TRBV7-9 | CASSLASRSTYEQYF | TGTGCCAGCAGCTTAGCCTCTCGCTCCACCTACGAGCAGTACTTC
. | once | TRBJ2-5 | 12 | TRBV9 | CASAGPSKTQYF | TGTGCCAGCGCGGGACCATCAAAGACCCAGTACTTC
TRBD1 | . | TRBJ2-1 | 15 | TRBV18 | CASSPGQGARNEQFF | TGTGCCAGCTCACCCGGGCAGGGGGCTCGCAATGAGCAGTTCTTC
. | . | TRBJ2-1 | 13 | TRBV29-1 | CSLSGVTYNEQFF | TGCAGCCTCAGCGGAGTAACCTACAATGAGCAGTTCTTC
TRBD1 | few | TRBJ1-1 | 15 | TRBV6-6 | CASSWGQGRDTEAFF | TGTGCCAGCAGTTGGGGACAGGGAAGAGACACTGAAGCTTTCTTT
TRBD2 | many | TRBJ2-4 | 19 | TRBV15 | CATSRVAGGSKGAKNIQYF | TGTGCCACCAGCAGAGTAGCGGGAGGCTCTAAGGGAGCCAAAAACATTCAGTACTTC
. | . | TRBJ1-2 | 12 | TRBV7-2 | CASRGTEYGYTF | TGTGCCAGCAGGGGGACTGAGTATGGCTACACCTTC
TRBD2 | many | TRBJ2-1 | 14 | TRBV11-2 | CASSSVAGTNEQFF | TGTGCCAGCAGCTCTGTAGCGGGGACCAATGAGCAGTTCTTC
. | . | TRBJ1-1 | 15 | TRBV4-3 | CASSQEYQRATEAFF | TGCGCCAGCAGCCAAGAATACCAACGGGCGACTGAAGCTTTCTTT
. | few | TRBJ2-5 | 15 | TRBV7-8 | CASRAPGALGETQYF | TGTGCCAGCCGAGCACCCGGGGCGTTAGGAGAGACCCAGTACTTC